The rows below give T cell receptor beta chains drawn from one sample of a study of vaccination and CD4 T cells after COVID-19. TCRdb re-analysed the PCR reads in MiXCR, keeping a single row per CDR3 protein. The repertoire holds approximately 15,000 distinct CDR3 sequences, approximately 84% seen once, with 8% to 10% in the top ten. For these TCRs, the target antigens are not known. The material was CD4+ T cells from blood, cultured in vitro, obtained after SARS-CoV-2 vaccination. The receptors shown here come from a human donor who received a COVID-19 vaccine. Each CDR3 is given with its conserved first and last residue. The D gene is left open where the match is weak. Clone size, where shown, is once, few, many, or a class for clones that have expanded.

>TRBJ1-1|.|.|TRBV20-1
TGCAGTGCTAGAGATCCGGGATCAAAGGCTGAAGCTTTCTTT
CSARDPGSKAEAFF
>TRBJ1-6|.|TRBD1|TRBV20-1
TGCAGTGCTAACCCGACAGGGACTTATAGTTCACCCCTCCACTTT
CSANPTGTYSSPLHF
>TRBJ1-1|once|TRBD1|TRBV28
TGTGCCAGCAGTTTCACAGGGGGGAGAACTGAAGCTTTCTTT
CASSFTGGRTEAFF
>TRBJ1-5|.|TRBD1|TRBV20-1
TGCAGTGCCTCTACGGGCCTACAGGGGGACGGCAATCAGCCCCAGCATTTT
CSASTGLQGDGNQPQHF
>TRBJ1-2|.|TRBD1|TRBV24-1
TGTGCCACCAGTGATCGGACAGGGGATAGCTATGGCTACACCTTC
CATSDRTGDSYGYTF
>TRBJ1-5|.|TRBD1|TRBV20-1
TGCAGTGCTAGACCTGGGACAGGGGGACAGCCCCAGCATTTT
CSARPGTGGQPQHF
>TRBJ1-6|.|.|TRBV4-1
TGCGCCAGCAGCCAAGATCTTACCCTGGGATATAATTCACCCCTCCACTTT
CASSQDLTLGYNSPLHF
>TRBJ2-3|.|TRBD1|TRBV24-1
TGTGCCACCAGTGGACAGGGGAGCACAGATACGCAGTATTTT
CATSGQGSTDTQYF
>TRBJ1-3|.|TRBD1|TRBV12-3/TRBV12-4
TGTGCCAGCAGTTTCCGAACCGGGACAGGGCTGGGAAACACCATATATTTT
CASSFRTGTGLGNTIYF
>TRBJ2-3|.|TRBD2|TRBV19
TGTGCCAGTAGTATACTAGCGGACAGCACAGATACGCAGTATTTT
CASSILADSTDTQYF
>TRBJ1-3|.|TRBD1|TRBV5-6
TGTGCCAGCAGAACAGGGGGCAAGGGAAACACCATATATTTT
CASRTGGKGNTIYF
>TRBJ1-2|.|.|TRBV12-3/TRBV12-4
TGTGCCAGCAGTTTTAGCGACGGCTACTATGGCTACACCTTC
CASSFSDGYYGYTF
>TRBJ1-4|.|TRBD1|TRBV20-1
TGCAGTGCGCCTCGGACAGGGGATGAAAAACTGTTTTTT
CSAPRTGDEKLFF
>TRBJ1-4|.|TRBD1|TRBV4-2
TGTGCCAGCAGCCAAGGGACAGGGGGCCTTGAAAAACTGTTTTTT
CASSQGTGGLEKLFF
>TRBJ2-5|few|TRBD2|TRBV5-4
TGTGCCAGCAGCTTCGTAGCGGGGGGGGATCAAGAGACCCAGTACTTC
CASSFVAGGDQETQYF
>TRBJ1-3|.|TRBD1|TRBV28
TGTGCCAGCAGTGCGGACAGGGTGGGTTTTAACACCATATATTTT
CASSADRVGFNTIYF
>TRBJ1-5|.|.|TRBV19
TGTGCCAGCAGCCTCAATCAGCCCCAGCATTTT
CASSLNQPQHF
>TRBJ1-5|.|TRBD1|TRBV19
TGTGCCAGTACCGGGGACAGGGTTACTAGCAATCAGCCCCAGCATTTT
CASTGDRVTSNQPQHF
>TRBJ2-3|.|TRBD2|TRBV5-4
TGTGCCAGCAGCTTTATCAGCGGGGGGGACACAGATACGCAGTATTTT
CASSFISGGDTDTQYF
>TRBJ1-5|few|TRBD1|TRBV15
TGTGCCACCAGCAGCACAATGACAGGGGGCGGAGGTCAGCCCCAGCATTTT
CATSSTMTGGGGQPQHF
>TRBJ2-5|.|TRBD2|TRBV6-1
TGTGCCAGCAGTGAACTCCCGAGCGGGGCTATACGAAAGACCCAGTACTTC
CASSELPSGAIRKTQYF
>TRBJ2-2|.|.|TRBV19
TGTGCCAGTAGTGAAGGGAATGGCGGGGAGCTGTTTTTT
CASSEGNGGELFF
>TRBJ2-7|few|.|TRBV2
TGTGCCAGCTGTGGGGACATTTACGAGCAGTACTTC
CASCGDIYEQYF
>TRBJ2-1|.|.|TRBV20-1
TGCAGTGCTAGAGATTGGGGTAGCGGCCAGTACAATGAGCAGTTCTTC
CSARDWGSGQYNEQFF
>TRBJ2-2|.|TRBD2|TRBV19
TGTGCCAGTAGCGGGGGGGCGTTTACCGGGGAGCTGTTTTTT
CASSGGAFTGELFF
>TRBJ1-2|.|TRBD1|TRBV27
TGTGCCAGCAGTTCAGCAGGGGGCAGGGGCTACACCTTC
CASSSAGGRGYTF
>TRBJ1-1|medium-sized|.|TRBV20-1
TGCAGTGCTAGGGACGGGAGCAGGGACACTGAAGCTTTCTTT
CSARDGSRDTEAFF
>TRBJ2-7|once|.|TRBV27
TGTGCCAGCAGTCCCCGTGGAGGCCAAAGTGCCTACGAGCAGTACTTC
CASSPRGGQSAYEQYF
>TRBJ1-1|.|.|TRBV19
TGTGCCAGTAGTCTCTCCCCCGCTGCGAACACTGAAGCTTTCTTT
CASSLSPAANTEAFF
>TRBJ1-6|.|.|TRBV7-9
TGTGCCAGCAGCTTGGGACTGGCCGCGAATTCACCCCTCCACTTT
CASSLGLAANSPLHF
>TRBJ1-1|.|.|TRBV5-1
TGCGCCAGCAGCGGAAGGCAGAACACTGAAGCTTTCTTT
CASSGRQNTEAFF
>TRBJ2-7|.|.|TRBV6-5
TGTGCCAGCAGTTATTGGCTCACAAGTGATCCCTACGAGCAGTACTTC
CASSYWLTSDPYEQYF
>TRBJ1-1|.|.|TRBV15
TGTGCCACCACCCAGGGAAGGCGGAACACTGAAGCTTTCTTT
CATTQGRRNTEAFF
>TRBJ1-2|.|.|TRBV29-1
TGCAGCGTTGGGGCTGTTGACTATGGCTACACCTTC
CSVGAVDYGYTF
>TRBJ1-5|.|TRBD1|TRBV28
TGTGCCAGCAGGGGGACAGGGGATCAGCCCCAGCATTTT
CASRGTGDQPQHF
>TRBJ1-5|.|TRBD1|TRBV19
TGTGCCAGTAGCAACCCATTTTGGACAGGCACCAAGGGGATCGCCGATCAGCCCCAGCATTTT
CASSNPFWTGTKGIADQPQHF
>TRBJ1-5|.|.|TRBV12-3/TRBV12-4
TGTGCCAGCAGTCTAAATTATCAGCCCCAGCATTTT
CASSLNYQPQHF
>TRBJ1-6|.|TRBD1|TRBV6-1
TGTGCCAGCAGTCGACCGGGACAGGGGAATTCACCCCTCCACTTT
CASSRPGQGNSPLHF
>TRBJ2-7|.|TRBD1|TRBV27
TGTGCCAGCAGTCCCCGACAGGGTTCGTACGAGCAGTACTTC
CASSPRQGSYEQYF
>TRBJ2-3|.|.|TRBV12-3/TRBV12-4
TGTGCCAGCAGGTGGGGCACAGATACGCAGTATTTT
CASRWGTDTQYF